These 17 T cell receptor beta chains came from one sample sequenced in a study of shared clonotypes between healthy human individuals. The data were produced by immunoSEQ multiplex PCR, yet TCRdb's version contains in-frame clones alone and is incomplete. The sample has about 2.4 million clones, approximately 93% seen once; the top ten hold 0.36%. Sequencing input: naive CD4+ T cells from PBMCs. Indicated subset: CD45RA+ positively selected. These receptors were collected from a man between 18 and 35 years old in good health. Some clones in this sample may be carry-over from other donors' samples.

The chain employs TRBV4-3 and TRBJ2-5; D is perhaps TRBD2 (5 bases). The CDR3 loop spans 15 amino acids. The V gene lost 0 bases and the J gene lost 5 bases, with 13 bases spanning the gap. Germline V lookup: CDR1 LGHNA, CDR2 YSLEER. The CDR3, as DNA: TGCGCCAGCAGCCAAGAATTTGGACGCGGGGAGACCCAGTACTTC. It codes for CASSQEFGRGETQYF.

V usage is TRBV6-1 and J usage is TRBJ2-2; no definite D call. Trimming shortened V by 1 base and J by 6 bases, and 9 bases separated the two germline ends. CDR1 and CDR2 from the germline V gene are MNHNS and SASEGT. The CDR3 has 14 residues. The CDR3 DNA reads as TGTGCCAGCAGTGAAGTCCCCAGACCCGGGGAGCTGTTTTTT. Protein sequence: CASSEVPRPGELFF.

DNA for the CDR3: TGTGCCAGCTCACGGGCAGGGGTATTTTCCCCGGATTATGGCTACACCTTC. Translating it yields CASSRAGVFSPDYGYTF. This rearrangement joins TRBV9 to TRBJ1-2; TRBD1 might be the D (6 bases). V lost 7 bases, J lost 5 bases, and 27 bases lay in between. The CDR3 has 17 residues. In germline, CDR1 is SGDLS, CDR2 YYNGEE.

V is TRBV6-1 and J is TRBJ1-2; D gene ambiguous. Germline CDR1 and CDR2: MNHNS and SASEGT. V was trimmed by 6 bases and J by 4 bases, leaving 12 bases between them. The CDR3 spans 13 residues. The CDR3 sequence is CASRPDSPYGYTF. CDR3 sequence (DNA): TGTGCCAGCAGACCCGATTCCCCCTATGGCTACACCTTC.

The J gene is TRBJ1-3, the V gene TRBV5-5, with 9 nucleotides matching TRBD1. The CDR3 is made up of 19 amino acids. V was pared by 3 bases and J by 2 bases, with 15 bases of the junction left unmatched. Germline assignment: CDR1 SGHKS and CDR2 YYEKEE (reference sequence). The CDR3 sequence: CASSSLLLQGARTGNTIYF. The CDR3 DNA sequence: TGTGCCAGCAGCTCCCTCTTATTACAGGGGGCGCGGACTGGAAACACCATATATTTT. Filled out from reference TRBV5-5 and TRBJ1-3, the complete variable domain reads DAGVTQSPTHLIKTRGQQVTLRCSPISGHKSVSWYQQVLGQGPQFIFQYYEKEERGRGNFPDRFSARQFPNYSSELNVNALLLGDSALYLCASSSLLLQGARTGNTIYFGEGSWLTVV.

CDR3 sequence: CASSLEVVGVNTEAFF. Written as DNA, the CDR3 is TGCGCCAGCAGCTTGGAGGTGGTAGGGGTAAACACTGAAGCTTTCTTT. The J gene is TRBJ1-1, the V gene TRBV5-1, with a possible D match to TRBD1 (5 bases). The germline V gene encodes CDR1 SGHRS and CDR2 YFSETQ. V lost 0 bases and J lost 2, with 14 bases in between. The CDR3 sequence is 16 residues long.

The CDR3 here is CASRGGVNYGYTF. DNA of the CDR3: TGTGCCAGCAGGGGAGGGGTAAACTATGGCTACACCTTC. The chain links TRBV6-5 to TRBJ1-2; D is perhaps TRBD1 (5 bases). The V gene's germline CDR1 is MNHEY and CDR2 SVGAGI. V was clipped by 6 bases and J by 2 bases, with 10 bases between them. The CDR3 consists of 13 residues.

This chain uses TRBV19 with TRBJ1-1, with a weak D call TRBD1 (5 bases). Germline lookup yields CDR1 LNHDA and CDR2 SQIVND (reference sequence). The CDR3 spans 15 residues. V lost 4 bases and J lost 3, with 15 bases in between. CDR3 loop: CASSTSQGGYTEAFF. DNA of the CDR3: TGTGCCAGTAGTACCAGTCAGGGAGGGTACACTGAAGCTTTCTTT.

The rearrangement uses TRBV5-5 and TRBJ1-4; D is unresolved. Germline CDR1 and CDR2: SGHKS and YYEKEE (reference sequence). The CDR3 totals 13 residues. V was cut by 7 bases and J by 7 bases, with 14 bases left in between. The CDR3 reads CASRRMLGEKLFF. The CDR3 DNA follows: TGTGCCAGCCGGCGGATGTTGGGTGAAAAACTGTTTTTT.

The rearrangement uses TRBV11-2 and TRBJ2-4; 7 nucleotides align to TRBD2. Trimming cost V 5 bases and J 10 bases; bases outside gene matches: 8. This CDR3 is 13 amino acids long. Germline V gives CDR1 SGHAT, CDR2 FQNNGV. The CDR3 sequence: CASSPGTTVIQYF. CDR3 in DNA: TGTGCCAGCAGCCCCGGGACTACAGTTATTCAGTACTTC. Full variable domain (outside the CDR3, taken from reference TRBV11-2 and TRBJ2-4): EAGVAQSPRYKIIEKRQSVAFWCNPISGHATLYWYQQILGQGPKLLIQFQNNGVVDDSQLPKDRFSAERLKGVDSTLKIQPAKLEDSAVYLCASSPGTTVIQYFGAGTRLSVL.

The CDR3 loop is CASSQAGRTYNEQFF. As DNA, the CDR3 is TGCGCCAGCAGCCAAGCAGGAAGAACTTACAATGAGCAGTTCTTC. The rearrangement joins TRBV4-1 to TRBJ2-1; D remains unclear. Germline values: CDR1 MGHRA, CDR2 YSYEKL. The CDR3 has 15 residues. V lost 1 base and J lost 4, with 11 bases in between.

The chain links TRBV29-1 to TRBJ1-1; D remains unclear. Germline CDR1 is SQVTM and CDR2 is ANQGSEA. V shed 8 bases and J shed 5 bases, with 12 bases lying between them. There are 11 residues in the CDR3. CDR3 in amino acids: CSPPSGTEAFF. The CDR3 region has the DNA TGCAGCCCACCGTCGGGGACTGAAGCTTTCTTT.

The rearrangement uses TRBV5-4 and TRBJ2-2, with 8 nucleotides matching TRBD1. Losses at the gene ends were 2 bases for V and 3 bases for J; bases not matched to a gene: 6. The V gene's germline CDR1 is SGHNT and CDR2 YYREEE (reference sequence). This CDR3 spans 16 amino acids. This CDR3 is CASSLGQQGDTGELFF. For the CDR3, the DNA is TGTGCCAGCAGCTTAGGCCAACAGGGGGACACCGGGGAGCTGTTTTTT. Complete variable domain (other parts from reference TRBV5-4 and TRBJ2-2): ETGVTQSPTHLIKTRGQQVTLRCSSQSGHNTVSWYQQALGQGPQFIFQYYREEENGRGNFPPRFSGLQFPNYSSELNVNALELDDSALYLCASSLGQQGDTGELFFGEGSRLTVL.

The chain has TRBV4-3 and TRBJ2-3; TRBD2 aligns across 9 bases. Germline trimming cut 1 base from V and 4 bases from J; bases unmatched to any gene: 6. The CDR3 spans 16 residues. The V gene's germline CDR1 is LGHNA and CDR2 YSLEER. The CDR3 region is CASSQGGAGGPDTQYF. The CDR3 DNA reads as TGCGCCAGCAGCCAAGGTGGAGCGGGAGGACCAGATACGCAGTATTTT.

The CDR3 DNA reads as TGTGCCAGCAGCCAAGGTGTGGGTAGCGGGATTCAAAACATTCAGTACTTC. It encodes CASSQGVGSGIQNIQYF. The V and J genes are TRBV4-2 and TRBJ2-4; 8 bases match TRBD2. CDR1 is LGHNA, CDR2 YNFKEQ, per germline. Trimming cost V 1 base and J 5 bases; bases outside gene matches: 10. The CDR3 runs to 17 residues.

This chain links TRBV5-5 with TRBJ2-7; D perhaps matches TRBD1 (5 bases). The length of the CDR3 is 14 residues. Looked up from germline, CDR1 is SGHKS and CDR2 is YYEKEE (reference sequence). V dropped 0 bases and J dropped 2 bases, with 9 bases sitting between them. The CDR3 DNA reads as TGTGCCAGCAGCTTGGAAGGGGCGCCCTACGAGCAGTACTTC. As protein: CASSLEGAPYEQYF. The full variable domain, its missing parts supplied by reference TRBV5-5 and TRBJ2-7, is DAGVTQSPTHLIKTRGQQVTLRCSPISGHKSVSWYQQVLGQGPQFIFQYYEKEERGRGNFPDRFSARQFPNYSSELNVNALLLGDSALYLCASSLEGAPYEQYFGPGTRLTVT.

The chain recombines TRBV6-5 with TRBJ2-7; 8 positions match TRBD1. The V gene end was trimmed by 6 bases and the J gene end by 6 bases; junction bases not matched to a gene: 10. In germline, CDR1 is MNHEY, CDR2 SVGAGI. CDR3 length: 14 amino acids. Written as DNA, the CDR3 is TGTGCCAGCAGGCGGACAGGGAATGACCGCGAGCAGTACTTC. Translated: CASRRTGNDREQYF.